The sequence of this T cell receptor beta chain was determined in a study of tumor and adjacent non-tumor tissue in lung cancer. For the study at large: There were around 11 adenocarcinoma, a couple of squamous cell carcinoma and 1 small cell lung cancer cases. Aged about 31 to 80 years, patients included fewer than 11 men and about 5 women with stage I to III disease.

In its sample, this clonotype was seen many times. Its antigen is still unknown. Study results and caveats: Top 100 clones took a larger repertoire share in normal lung.

TCRbeta libraries were built with three rounds of nested PCR, modified from ARM-PCR. One entry per CDR3 protein, called by TCRdb with MiXCR from the multiplex PCR reads. The sample carries 200,000 to 250,000 distinct CDR3 sequences, 71% recorded once. This CDR3 has 11 residues. The trim removed 7 bases at V and 6 bases at J, leaving 5 bases unmatched. CDR1 is SQVTM and CDR2 is ANQGSEA in the germline V gene. No cell sorting was done before RNA was extracted from the tissue. The specimen sequenced was lung tumor tissue. This receptor was obtained from a man aged 55 to 70 with non-small cell lung cancer. The V call is TRBV29-1, the J call TRBJ2-7; 8 bases line up with TRBD1. The CDR3: CSGGQGVEQYF. The CDR3 coding sequence is TGCAGCGGTGGACAGGGCGTCGAGCAGTACTTC.